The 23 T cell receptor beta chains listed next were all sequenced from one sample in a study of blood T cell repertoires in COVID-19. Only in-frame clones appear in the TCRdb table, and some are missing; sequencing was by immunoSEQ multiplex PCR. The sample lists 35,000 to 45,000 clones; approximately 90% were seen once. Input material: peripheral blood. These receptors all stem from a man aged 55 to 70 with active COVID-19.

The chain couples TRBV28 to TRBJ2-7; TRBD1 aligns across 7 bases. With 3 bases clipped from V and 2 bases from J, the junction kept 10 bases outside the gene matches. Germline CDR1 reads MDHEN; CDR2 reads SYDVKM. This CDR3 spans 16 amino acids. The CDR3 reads CASSFVPGQYTYEQYF. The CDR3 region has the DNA TGTGCCAGCAGTTTTGTCCCGGGACAGTACACCTACGAGCAGTACTTC. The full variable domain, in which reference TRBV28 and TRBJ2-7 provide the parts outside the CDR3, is DVKVTQSSRYLVKRTGEKVFLECVQDMDHENMFWYRQDPGLGLRLIYFSYDVKMKEKGDIPEGYSVSREKKERFSLILESASTNQTSMYLCASSFVPGQYTYEQYFGPGTRLTVT.

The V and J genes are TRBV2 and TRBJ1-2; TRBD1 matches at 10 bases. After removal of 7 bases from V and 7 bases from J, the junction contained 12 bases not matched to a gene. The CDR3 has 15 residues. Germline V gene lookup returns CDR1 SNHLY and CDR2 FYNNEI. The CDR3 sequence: CASKGGDRGYGGYTF. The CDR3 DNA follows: TGTGCCAGCAAGGGGGGGGACAGGGGTTACGGTGGCTACACCTTC.

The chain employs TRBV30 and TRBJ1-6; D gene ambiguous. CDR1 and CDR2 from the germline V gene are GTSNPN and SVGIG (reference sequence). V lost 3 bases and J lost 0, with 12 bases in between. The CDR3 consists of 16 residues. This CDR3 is CAWSFTTFSYNSPLHF. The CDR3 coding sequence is TGTGCCTGGAGCTTCACGACATTCTCCTATAATTCACCCCTCCACTTT.

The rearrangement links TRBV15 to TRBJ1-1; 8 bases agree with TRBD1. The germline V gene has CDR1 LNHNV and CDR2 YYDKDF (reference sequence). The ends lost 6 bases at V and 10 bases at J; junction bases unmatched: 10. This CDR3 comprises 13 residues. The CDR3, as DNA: TGTGCCACCAGTCAGACAGGGGTAGGGTCAGCTTTCTTT. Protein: CATSQTGVGSAFF.

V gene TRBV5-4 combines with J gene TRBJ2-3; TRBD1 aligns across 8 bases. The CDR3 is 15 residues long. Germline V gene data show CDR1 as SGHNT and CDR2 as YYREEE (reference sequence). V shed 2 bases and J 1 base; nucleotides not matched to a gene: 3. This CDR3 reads CASSFVDRGTDTQYF. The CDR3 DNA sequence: TGTGCCAGCAGCTTCGTGGACAGGGGCACAGATACGCAGTATTTT.

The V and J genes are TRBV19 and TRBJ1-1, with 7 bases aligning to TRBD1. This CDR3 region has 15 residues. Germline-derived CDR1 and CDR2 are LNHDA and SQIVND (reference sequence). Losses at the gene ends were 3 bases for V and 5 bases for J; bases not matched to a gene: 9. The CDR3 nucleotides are TGTGCCAGTAGTATCTTAAAGGGGGCGCGGACTGAAGCTTTCTTT. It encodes CASSILKGARTEAFF. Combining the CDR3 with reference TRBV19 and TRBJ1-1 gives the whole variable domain DGGITQSPKYLFRKEGQNVTLSCEQNLNHDAMYWYRQDPGQGLRLIYYSQIVNDFQKGDIAEGYSVSREKKESFPLTVTSAQKNPTAFYLCASSILKGARTEAFFGQGTRLTVV.

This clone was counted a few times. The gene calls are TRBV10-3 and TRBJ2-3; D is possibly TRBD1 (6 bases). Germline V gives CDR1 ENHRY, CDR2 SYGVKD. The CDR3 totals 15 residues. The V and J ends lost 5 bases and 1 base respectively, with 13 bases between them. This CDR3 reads CAISRGNRGTDTQYF. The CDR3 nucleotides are TGTGCCATCAGTAGGGGGAACCGAGGCACAGATACGCAGTATTTT.

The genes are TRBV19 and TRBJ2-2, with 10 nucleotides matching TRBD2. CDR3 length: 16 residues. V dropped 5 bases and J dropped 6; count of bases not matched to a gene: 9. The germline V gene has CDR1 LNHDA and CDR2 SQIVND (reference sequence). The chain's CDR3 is CASSPRASGSPGELFF. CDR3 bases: TGTGCCAGTAGTCCTCGGGCTAGCGGGAGCCCCGGGGAGCTGTTTTTT. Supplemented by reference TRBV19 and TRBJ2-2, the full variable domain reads DGGITQSPKYLFRKEGQNVTLSCEQNLNHDAMYWYRQDPGQGLRLIYYSQIVNDFQKGDIAEGYSVSREKKESFPLTVTSAQKNPTAFYLCASSPRASGSPGELFFGEGSRLTVL.

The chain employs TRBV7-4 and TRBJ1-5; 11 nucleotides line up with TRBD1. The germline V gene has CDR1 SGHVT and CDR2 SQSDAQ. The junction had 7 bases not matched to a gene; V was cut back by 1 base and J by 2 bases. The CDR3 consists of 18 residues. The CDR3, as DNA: TGTGCCAGCAGCTTAGGGACAGGGGGCTCCAACTGCAATCAGCCCCAGCATTTT. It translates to CASSLGTGGSNCNQPQHF.

Written as DNA, the CDR3 is TGCAGCGAAAAAGGACTTTCCGATGAGCAGTTCTTC. This gives the protein CSEKGLSDEQFF. The chain is built from TRBV29-1 and TRBJ2-1; D perhaps matches TRBD2 (5 bases). CDR1 is SQVTM, CDR2 ANQGSEA, per germline. V lost 7 bases to trimming and J lost 8 bases, with 15 bases between them. The CDR3 loop spans 12 amino acids.

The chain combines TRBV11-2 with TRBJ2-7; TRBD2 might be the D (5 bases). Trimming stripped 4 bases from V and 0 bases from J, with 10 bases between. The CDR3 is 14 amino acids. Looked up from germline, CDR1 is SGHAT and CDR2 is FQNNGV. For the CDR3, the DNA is TGTGCCAGCAGCTCGCGGGCGATCTCCTACGAGCAGTACTTC. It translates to CASSSRAISYEQYF.

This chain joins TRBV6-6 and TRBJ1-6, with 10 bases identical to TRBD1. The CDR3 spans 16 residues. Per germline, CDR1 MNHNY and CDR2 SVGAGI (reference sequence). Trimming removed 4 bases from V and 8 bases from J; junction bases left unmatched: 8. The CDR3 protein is CASSSGTGAPDSPLHF. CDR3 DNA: TGTGCCAGCAGTTCTGGGACAGGGGCGCCCGATTCACCCCTCCACTTT.

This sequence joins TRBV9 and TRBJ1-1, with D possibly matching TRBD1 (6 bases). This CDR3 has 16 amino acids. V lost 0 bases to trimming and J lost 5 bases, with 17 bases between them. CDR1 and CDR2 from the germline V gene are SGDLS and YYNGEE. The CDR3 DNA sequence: TGTGCCAGCAGCGTAGGGCCGGCAGGGGCTGGAACTGAAGCTTTCTTT. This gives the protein CASSVGPAGAGTEAFF.

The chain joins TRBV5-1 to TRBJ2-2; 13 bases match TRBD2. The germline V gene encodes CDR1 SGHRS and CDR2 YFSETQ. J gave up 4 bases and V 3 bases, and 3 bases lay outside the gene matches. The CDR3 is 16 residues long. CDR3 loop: CASSWTSGRVTGELFF. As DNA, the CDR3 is TGCGCCAGCAGCTGGACTAGCGGGAGAGTCACCGGGGAGCTGTTTTTT.

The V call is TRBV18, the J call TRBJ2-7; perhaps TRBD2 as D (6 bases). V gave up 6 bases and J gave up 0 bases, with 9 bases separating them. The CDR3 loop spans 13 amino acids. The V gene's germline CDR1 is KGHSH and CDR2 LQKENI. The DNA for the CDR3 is TGTGCCAGCTCGCGGGACCTCTCCTACGAGCAGTACTTC. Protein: CASSRDLSYEQYF.

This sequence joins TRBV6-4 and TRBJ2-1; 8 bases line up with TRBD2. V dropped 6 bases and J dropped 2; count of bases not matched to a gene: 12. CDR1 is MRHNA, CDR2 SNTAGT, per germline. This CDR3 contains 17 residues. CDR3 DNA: TGTGCCAGCAGCAGTATTGAGCGGGAGAGCACCTACAATGAGCAGTTCTTC. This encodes CASSSIERESTYNEQFF.

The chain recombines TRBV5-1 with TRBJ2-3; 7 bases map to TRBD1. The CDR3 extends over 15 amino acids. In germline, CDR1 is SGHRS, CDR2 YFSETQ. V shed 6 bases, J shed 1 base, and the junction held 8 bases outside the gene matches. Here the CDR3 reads CASTARDRGTDTQYF. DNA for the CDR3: TGCGCCAGCACCGCAAGAGACAGGGGCACAGATACGCAGTATTTT. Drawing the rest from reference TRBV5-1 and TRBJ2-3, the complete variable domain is KAGVTQTPRYLIKTRGQQVTLSCSPISGHRSVSWYQQTPGQGLQFLFEYFSETQRNKGNFPGRFSGRQFSNSRSEMNVSTLELGDSALYLCASTARDRGTDTQYFGPGTRLTVL.

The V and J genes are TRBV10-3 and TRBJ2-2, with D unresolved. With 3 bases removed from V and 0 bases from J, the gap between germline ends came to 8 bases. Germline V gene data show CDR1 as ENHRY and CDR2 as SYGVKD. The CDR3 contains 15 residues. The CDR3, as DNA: TGTGCCATCAGTGAAGAACGGGCGAACACCGGGGAGCTGTTTTTT. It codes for CAISEERANTGELFF.

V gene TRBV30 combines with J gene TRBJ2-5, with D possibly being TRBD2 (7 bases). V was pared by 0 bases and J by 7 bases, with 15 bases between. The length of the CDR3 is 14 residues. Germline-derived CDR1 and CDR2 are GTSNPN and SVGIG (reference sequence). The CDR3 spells CAWSVQGGAATQYF. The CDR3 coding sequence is TGTGCCTGGAGTGTACAAGGGGGGGCGGCGACCCAGTACTTC.

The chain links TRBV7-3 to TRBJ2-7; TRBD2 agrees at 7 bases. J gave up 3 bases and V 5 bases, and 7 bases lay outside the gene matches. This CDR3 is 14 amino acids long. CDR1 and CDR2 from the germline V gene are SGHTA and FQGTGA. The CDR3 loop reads CASSRAGMNYEQYF. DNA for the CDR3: TGTGCCAGCAGCCGAGCGGGGATGAACTACGAGCAGTACTTC.

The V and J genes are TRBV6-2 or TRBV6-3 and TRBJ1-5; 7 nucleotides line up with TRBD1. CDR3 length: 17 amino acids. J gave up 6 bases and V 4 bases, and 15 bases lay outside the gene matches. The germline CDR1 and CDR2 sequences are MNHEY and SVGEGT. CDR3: CASSSDRVPHVSQPQHF. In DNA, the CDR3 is TGTGCCAGCAGTTCCGACAGGGTGCCCCATGTCAGTCAGCCCCAGCATTTT.

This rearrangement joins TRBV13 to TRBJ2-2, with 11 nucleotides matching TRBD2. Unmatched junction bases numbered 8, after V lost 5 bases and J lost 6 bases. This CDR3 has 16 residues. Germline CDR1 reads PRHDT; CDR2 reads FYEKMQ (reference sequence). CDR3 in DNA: TGTGCCAGCAGCCCAACCCCACTAGCGGGAGCCGGGGAGCTGTTTTTT. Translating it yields CASSPTPLAGAGELFF. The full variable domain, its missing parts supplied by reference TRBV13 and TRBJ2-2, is AAGVIQSPRHLIKEKRETATLKCYPIPRHDTVYWYQQGPGQDPQFLISFYEKMQSDKGSIPDRFSAQQFSDYHSELNMSSLELGDSALYFCASSPTPLAGAGELFFGEGSRLTVL.

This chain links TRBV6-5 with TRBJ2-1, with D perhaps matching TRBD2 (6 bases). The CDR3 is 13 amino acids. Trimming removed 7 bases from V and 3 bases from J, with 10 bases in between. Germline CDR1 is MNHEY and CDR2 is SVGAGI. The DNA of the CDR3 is TGTGCCAGCAAGGGCGGGGACTACAATGAGCAGTTCTTC. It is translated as CASKGGDYNEQFF.